The 5 T cell receptor beta chains below were found in one sample sequenced in a study of shared T cell receptors in the human thymus. Assay: immunoSEQ multiplex PCR; the TCRdb copy retains only in-frame clones and omits some. The table lists 500,000 to 850,000 clones, about 89% of them singletons. This same sample was also taken into another study, of human thymus T cells.

Sequencing input: thymocytes. These receptors originate from a boy younger than two with a congenital heart defect.

The rearrangement links TRBV4-2 to TRBJ2-3; TRBD2 aligns across 10 bases. The CDR3 is 20 residues long. Germline V gene sequence: CDR1 LGHNA, CDR2 YNFKEQ. The V and J ends lost 4 bases and 4 bases, in that order; junction bases with no gene match: 20. CDR3 region: CASSLRKRVRAGGPPDTQYF. The CDR3 DNA reads as TGTGCCAGCAGCCTCAGAAAGAGAGTAAGAGCGGGAGGGCCCCCAGATACGCAGTATTTT.

About this clone: The sample contains more than one DNA sequence encoding this CDR3. The chain employs TRBV30 and TRBJ2-2, with 8 bases lining up with TRBD1. The length of the CDR3 is 13 residues. V gave up 8 bases and J gave up 1 base; unmatched junction bases: 3. Germline V CDR1 and CDR2: GTSNPN, SVGIG (reference sequence). CDR3 sequence reads: CARGTGNTGELFF. CDR3 sequence (DNA): TGTGCCAGAGGGACAGGGAACACCGGGGAGCTGTTTTTT.

The rearrangement links TRBV2 to TRBJ2-1; TRBD2 might be the D (6 bases). V shed 7 bases and J shed 8 bases, with 21 bases lying between them. The CDR3 is made up of 15 amino acids. The V gene's germline CDR1 is SNHLY and CDR2 FYNNEI. The CDR3 sequence: CASKRRTTTQDEQFF. The CDR3 DNA reads TGTGCCAGCAAACGAAGGACTACAACCCAGGATGAGCAGTTCTTC.

The chain is built from TRBV7-2 and TRBJ2-3; TRBD2 aligns across 7 bases. The V gene's germline CDR1 is SGHTA and CDR2 FQGNSA. The CDR3 covers 17 residues. The V and J ends lost 3 bases and 1 base, in that order; junction bases with no gene match: 10. CDR3 sequence (DNA): TGTGCCAGCAGCTTGTTTTATCTAGCGGAATGCACAGATACGCAGTATTTT. The encoded protein is CASSLFYLAECTDTQYF.

The chain carries TRBV4-3 and TRBJ2-3; 7 nucleotides align to TRBD1. There are 17 residues in the CDR3. From germline, CDR1 is LGHNA and CDR2 YSLEER. J gave up 2 bases and V 1 base, and 9 bases lay outside the gene matches. CDR3 sequence (DNA): TGCGCCAGCAGCCAAGTCCTGGAGACAGGGCTCACAGATACGCAGTATTTT. Protein product: CASSQVLETGLTDTQYF.